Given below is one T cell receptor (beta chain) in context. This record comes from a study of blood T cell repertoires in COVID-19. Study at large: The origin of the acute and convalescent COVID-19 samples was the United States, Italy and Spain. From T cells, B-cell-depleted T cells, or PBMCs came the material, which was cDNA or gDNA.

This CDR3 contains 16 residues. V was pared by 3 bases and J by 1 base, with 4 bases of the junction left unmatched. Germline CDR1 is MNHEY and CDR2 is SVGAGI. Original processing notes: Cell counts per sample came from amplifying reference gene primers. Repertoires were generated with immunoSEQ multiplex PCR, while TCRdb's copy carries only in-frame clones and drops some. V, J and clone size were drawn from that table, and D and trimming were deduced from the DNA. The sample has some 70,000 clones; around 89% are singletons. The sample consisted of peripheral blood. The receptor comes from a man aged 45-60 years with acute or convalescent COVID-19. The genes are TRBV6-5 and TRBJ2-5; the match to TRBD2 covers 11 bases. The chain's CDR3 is CASSYSSGRFQETQYF. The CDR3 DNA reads TGTGCCAGCAGTTATTCTAGCGGGAGGTTCCAAGAGACCCAGTACTTC.